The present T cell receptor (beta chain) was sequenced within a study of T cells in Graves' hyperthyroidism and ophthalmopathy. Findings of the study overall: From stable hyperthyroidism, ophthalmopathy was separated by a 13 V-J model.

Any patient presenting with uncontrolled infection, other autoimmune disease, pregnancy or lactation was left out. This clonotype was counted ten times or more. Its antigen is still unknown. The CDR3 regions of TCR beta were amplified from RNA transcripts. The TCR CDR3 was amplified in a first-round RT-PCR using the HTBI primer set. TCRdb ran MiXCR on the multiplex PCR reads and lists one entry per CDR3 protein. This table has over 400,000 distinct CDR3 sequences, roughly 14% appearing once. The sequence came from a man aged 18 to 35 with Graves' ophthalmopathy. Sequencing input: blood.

The CDR3 region is CSFWGQSGNTIYF. The CDR3 DNA sequence: TGCAGCTTTTGGGGGCAAAGTGGAAACACCATATATTTT. V and J are TRBV29-1 and TRBJ1-3; D is possibly TRBD1 (6 bases). CDR3 length equals 13 residues. Germline loops: CDR1 SQVTM, CDR2 ANQGSEA. V dropped 8 bases and J dropped 3 bases, with 14 bases sitting between them.